Following are 12 T cell receptor beta chains from one sample sequenced in a study of metastatic and nonmetastatic thyroid tumors. There were no patients who had received any treatment before thyroid surgery. TCRdb reprocessed the PCR reads using MiXCR. Of 40,000 or so clones in the sample, 15% to 20% are singletons; the top ten hold about 17%. Source material: blood. The receptor set was obtained from a female donor with papillary thyroid cancer or a benign thyroid nodule (not recorded which). Some clones in this sample may be carry-over from other donors' samples.

Notes on this clone: Other nucleotide sequences in the sample specify the same CDR3. The chain couples TRBV24-1 to TRBJ2-3; perhaps TRBD2 as D (5 bases). The germline V and J ends were trimmed by 4 bases and 4 bases, with 20 bases remaining between them. The CDR3 totals 17 residues. Germline lookup yields CDR1 KGHDR and CDR2 SFDVKD. CDR3 sequence reads: CATSDQTQREPPDTQYF. CDR3 in DNA: TGTGCCACCAGTGACCAAACACAGAGGGAGCCCCCAGATACGCAGTATTTT.

The gene calls are TRBV7-8 and TRBJ1-1; D gene uncertain. Trimming took 1 base from V and 5 from J, leaving 8 bases between them. CDR3 length equals 13 residues. Looked up from germline, CDR1 is SGHVS and CDR2 is FQNEAQ. CDR3 DNA sequence: TGTGCCAGCAGCTTAGATGTGCGGACTGAAGCTTTCTTT. It translates to CASSLDVRTEAFF.

This clone was seen ten or more times. V and J are TRBV18 and TRBJ1-3; D perhaps matches TRBD1 (6 bases). From germline, CDR1 is KGHSH and CDR2 LQKENI. V was pared by 6 bases and J by 0 bases, with 9 bases between. This CDR3 is built from 14 residues. The CDR3 loop reads CASSLDSSGNTIYF. As DNA, the CDR3 is TGTGCCAGCTCCTTGGACAGCTCTGGAAACACCATATATTTT.

At least ten counts were recorded for this clone. The rearrangement joins TRBV19 to TRBJ1-2; possibly TRBD1 for D (5 bases). CDR3 length equals 16 residues. Germline values: CDR1 LNHDA, CDR2 SQIVND (reference sequence). V dropped 8 bases and J dropped 6 bases, with 25 bases sitting between them. CDR3 amino acids: CASATNGARAGDGYTF. DNA of the CDR3: TGTGCCAGTGCCACAAACGGGGCCAGGGCGGGAGATGGCTACACCTTC.

This clone was recorded many times. The chain links TRBV10-3 to TRBJ1-1; D unresolved. V was trimmed by 4 bases and J by 4 bases, leaving 22 bases between them. The CDR3 loop spans 17 amino acids. CDR1 and CDR2 from the germline V gene are ENHRY and SYGVKD. The CDR3 protein is CAISGTSDVGSGTEAFF. The CDR3 DNA reads as TGTGCCATCAGTGGAACCTCCGACGTCGGGAGTGGCACTGAAGCTTTCTTT.

V gene TRBV11-2 combines with J gene TRBJ2-1, with D perhaps being TRBD1 or TRBD2 (5 bases each). The CDR3 contains 14 residues. Germline values: CDR1 SGHAT, CDR2 FQNNGV. Trimming took 5 bases from V and 8 from J, leaving 16 bases between them. The CDR3 region has the DNA TGTGCCAGCAGCCCCAGTTGGGGGATCGATGAGCAGTTCTTC. Its translation: CASSPSWGIDEQFF.

V and J are TRBV7-9 and TRBJ2-5; 10 bases are a match to TRBD2. Germline lookup yields CDR1 SEHNR and CDR2 FQNEAQ (reference sequence). The V gene end was trimmed by 6 bases and the J gene end by 4 bases; junction bases not matched to a gene: 8. There are 15 residues in the CDR3. CDR3 bases: TGTGCCAGCAGTTCCGGACTAGCGGTCTCAGAGACCCAGTACTTC. The encoded protein is CASSSGLAVSETQYF.

Ten or more counts support this clone. The chain has TRBV6-1 and TRBJ2-7; D not certain. CDR3 length: 12 residues. CDR1 MNHNS and CDR2 SASEGT come from the germline V gene. V was trimmed by 4 bases and J by 4 bases, leaving 8 bases between them. CDR3 bases: TGTGCCAGCAGTGGCCCAAGTTACGAGCAGTACTTC. Translating gives CASSGPSYEQYF.

The sample holds a few counts of this clone. A clone one base away is much larger, so this may be a read error. The conserved closing phenylalanine or tryptophan is absent in this CDR3, likely reflecting a read error. The CDR3 nucleotides read TGTGCCAGCAGTTTAGTAGGGTCGATCCAGCCCCAGCATTCT. Amino acids: CASSLVGSIQPQHS. V and J are TRBV12-3 or TRBV12-4 and TRBJ1-5; D call uncertain. The CDR3 has 14 residues. V dropped 1 base and J dropped 7 bases, with 11 bases sitting between them.

This clone showed up many times. The V and J genes are TRBV7-3 and TRBJ2-1; D uncertain. Trimming stripped 0 bases from V and 8 bases from J, with 11 bases between. CDR3 size: 14 residues. Germline lookup yields CDR1 SGHTA and CDR2 FQGTGA. The CDR3 DNA sequence: TGTGCCAGCAGCTTAACGGGCAGGCGCGATGAGCAGTTCTTC. This codes for CASSLTGRRDEQFF.

A few counts support this clone. This may be a read error: a much more frequent sequence differs by one nucleotide. This CDR3 fails to terminate in the conserved phenylalanine or tryptophan, so it likely reflects a read error. It is unclear where the CDR3 begins or ends on the DNA, so no DNA is shown, and the CDR3 is as TCRdb lists it. The rearrangement joins TRBV18 to TRBJ2-7; the table gives TRBD2 as D, unverified against the DNA. Both ends counted, the CDR3 spans 10 residues. CDR1 KGHSH and CDR2 LQKENI come from the germline V gene. This CDR3 reads CANSLPGRSP.

This rearrangement joins TRBV7-2 to TRBJ2-7; TRBD1 agrees at 11 bases. V was clipped by 1 base and J by 3 bases; unmatched bases: 2. CDR3 size: 15 residues. CDR1 and CDR2 (germline): SGHTA, FQGNSA. In DNA form, the CDR3 reads TGTGCCAGCAGCTTAGTGGGGACAGGGGGCTACGAGCAGTACTTC. Encoded protein: CASSLVGTGGYEQYF.